These 23 T cell receptor beta chains were sequenced from one sample in a study of response to subunit inactivated influenza vaccine. TCRdb used MiXCR to reprocess the RT-PCR reads, holding one entry per CDR3 protein. In the table there are about 150,000 distinct CDR3 sequences, around 11% of which are singletons. The sequences come from CD8+ T cells sorted from PBMCs, collected less than 30 months after vaccination. All receptors derive from a man aged 45 to 70 who received an inactivated influenza vaccine.

This clonotype was seen a few times. The rearrangement joins TRBV29-1 to TRBJ2-2; 11 nucleotides align to TRBD1. This CDR3 comprises 16 residues. Looked up from germline, CDR1 is SQVTM and CDR2 is ANQGSEA. The V segment lost 0 bases and the J segment 5 bases; nucleotides outside the gene matches: 5. Here the CDR3 reads CSVEDQDRGRTGELFF. CDR3 nucleotide sequence: TGCAGCGTTGAAGATCAGGACAGGGGGCGTACCGGGGAGCTGTTTTTT.

This clonotype was seen many times. The chain combines TRBV12-3 or TRBV12-4 with TRBJ2-7; D is possibly TRBD1 or TRBD2 (5 bases each). The V and J ends lost 3 bases and 1 base respectively, with 19 bases between them. The CDR3 is made up of 17 amino acids. In nucleotides, the CDR3 is TGTGCCAGCAGTTTCCCATCCACCCGGGACCTATCCTACGAGCAGTACTTC. The encoded protein is CASSFPSTRDLSYEQYF.

The CDR3 loop is CASSFSGDGQPQHF. CDR3 bases: TGTGCCAGCAGTTTTTCTGGGGACGGTCAGCCCCAGCATTTT. The chain recombines TRBV28 with TRBJ1-5; tentative D call: TRBD1 (5 bases). Germline V lookup: CDR1 MDHEN, CDR2 SYDVKM. Trimming took off 3 bases at V and 6 bases at J, with 12 bases between the two ends. This CDR3 contains 14 residues.

This clonotype was seen a few times. The chain employs TRBV27 and TRBJ2-3; TRBD1 is a possible D gene (5 bases). V lost 3 bases and J lost 0, with 13 bases in between. Germline V gives CDR1 MNHEY, CDR2 SMNVEV (reference sequence). The CDR3 is 16 amino acids. The CDR3 region has the DNA TGTGCCAGCAGTTTGTGGGGCGTACTTAGCACAGATACGCAGTATTTT. This encodes CASSLWGVLSTDTQYF.

This clonotype was seen ten or more times. This chain connects TRBV28 to TRBJ2-3, with D possibly TRBD2 on 6 matching bases. CDR3 size: 16 residues. Trimming removed 5 bases at V and 2 bases at J, with 17 bases between. Germline V lookup: CDR1 MDHEN, CDR2 SYDVKM. Here the CDR3 reads CASSPYPGGITDTQYF. The CDR3 region has the DNA TGTGCCAGCAGTCCCTACCCGGGCGGGATCACAGATACGCAGTATTTT. The variable domain in full, completed from reference TRBV28 and TRBJ2-3, reads DVKVTQSSRYLVKRTGEKVFLECVQDMDHENMFWYRQDPGLGLRLIYFSYDVKMKEKGDIPEGYSVSREKKERFSLILESASTNQTSMYLCASSPYPGGITDTQYFGPGTRLTVL.

This rearrangement joins TRBV4-3 to TRBJ2-7, with D uncertain. The V end lost 0 bases, the J end lost 1 base, and 10 bases lay between the germline ends. The V gene's germline CDR1 is LGHNA and CDR2 YSLEER. CDR3 size: 15 residues. CDR3 residues: CASSQDLKGSYEQYF. The CDR3 DNA reads as TGCGCCAGCAGCCAAGATCTCAAGGGATCCTACGAGCAGTACTTC.

J is TRBJ2-5 and V is TRBV19; D is tentatively TRBD1 or TRBD2 (6 bases each). This CDR3 comprises 15 residues. Germline CDR1 reads LNHDA; CDR2 reads SQIVND (reference sequence). Trimming removed 1 base at V and 5 bases at J, with 14 bases between. As DNA, the CDR3 is TGTGCCAGTAGTATAGGCCTCGGGGGCCGGGAGACCCAGTACTTC. Translating it yields CASSIGLGGRETQYF.

The chain employs TRBV4-3 and TRBJ2-7, with 7 bases aligning to TRBD2. V shed 1 base and J 2 bases; nucleotides not matched to a gene: 5. The germline V gene encodes CDR1 LGHNA and CDR2 YSLEER. The CDR3 totals 15 residues. Here the CDR3 reads CASSQVAGPTYEQYF. The DNA of the CDR3 is TGCGCCAGCAGCCAAGTAGCGGGCCCAACCTACGAGCAGTACTTC.

The rearrangement uses TRBV15 and TRBJ2-3; 14 nucleotides line up with TRBD2. Trimming took 5 bases from V and 2 from J; bases not matched to a gene: 12. Germline assignment: CDR1 LNHNV and CDR2 YYDKDF (reference sequence). The CDR3 runs 19 residues. The CDR3 DNA is TGTGCCACCAGCTCCCTCGGGACTAGCGGGAGTAGGGTCACAGATACGCAGTATTTT. Translated, it gives CATSSLGTSGSRVTDTQYF.

This rearrangement joins TRBV12-3 or TRBV12-4 to TRBJ2-7, with D tentatively TRBD2 (6 bases). The V and J ends lost 7 bases and 0 bases respectively, with 13 bases between them. The CDR3 is 14 amino acids. DNA for the CDR3: TGTGCCAGCAACGGGGACGGGAGCTCCTACGAGCAGTACTTC. Amino acid sequence: CASNGDGSSYEQYF.

This clonotype has ten or more counts. V usage is TRBV12-3 or TRBV12-4 and J usage is TRBJ2-7, with D hard to call. Trimming removed 6 bases at V and 3 bases at J, with 12 bases between. The CDR3 runs 13 residues. DNA for the CDR3: TGTGCCAGCAGCTACGGGCTACTCTACGAGCAGTACTTC. It codes for CASSYGLLYEQYF.

This clonotype was detected only a few times. The CDR3 is CASSMDWNYEQYF. The CDR3 coding sequence is TGCGCCAGCAGCATGGACTGGAACTACGAGCAGTACTTC. The chain is built from TRBV4-3 and TRBJ2-7, with a weak D call TRBD2 (5 bases). V gave up 5 bases and J gave up 3 bases, with 11 bases separating them. Germline lookup yields CDR1 LGHNA and CDR2 YSLEER. The CDR3 is 13 amino acids.

The V and J genes are TRBV28 and TRBJ2-5; D gene uncertain. Trimming removed 2 bases from V and 2 bases from J, with 12 bases in between. The CDR3 is 15 residues long. Germline V gene sequence: CDR1 MDHEN, CDR2 SYDVKM. The CDR3 region is CASSLEFGTQETQYF. The CDR3 DNA is TGTGCCAGCAGTTTAGAGTTTGGCACTCAAGAGACCCAGTACTTC.

This chain connects TRBV12-3 or TRBV12-4 to TRBJ2-7, with 8 positions matching TRBD2. V lost 8 bases and J lost 0; bases outside the gene matches: 6. The CDR3 consists of 14 residues. The CDR3 DNA reads as TGTGCCAGCGCCTTCGCGGGGGGCTCCTACGAGCAGTACTTC. Residues: CASAFAGGSYEQYF.

This clonotype was observed at least ten times. The V call is TRBV7-2, the J call TRBJ1-1, with 7 bases identical to TRBD1. V was clipped by 1 base and J by 4 bases; unmatched bases: 6. Germline values: CDR1 SGHTA, CDR2 FQGNSA. The length of the CDR3 is 15 residues. CDR3 in DNA: TGTGCCAGCAGCTTAGGGGACAGCCTTGGCACTGAAGCTTTCTTT. It is translated as CASSLGDSLGTEAFF. Full variable domain (missing parts from reference TRBV7-2 and TRBJ1-1): GAGVSQSPSNKVTEKGKDVELRCDPISGHTALYWYRQSLGQGLEFLIYFQGNSAPDKSGLPSDRFSAERTGGSVSTLTIQRTQQEDSAVYLCASSLGDSLGTEAFFGQGTRLTVV.

This clonotype was detected only a few times. This rearrangement joins TRBV28 to TRBJ1-4; TRBD1 aligns across 7 bases. Per the germline V gene, CDR1 is MDHEN and CDR2 is SYDVKM. The CDR3 loop spans 16 amino acids. The V segment lost 3 bases and the J segment 4 bases; nucleotides outside the gene matches: 8. CDR3 in DNA: TGTGCCAGCAGTTTGTTGGCCGACAGGGTTAATGAAAAACTGTTTTTT. Translated: CASSLLADRVNEKLFF.

This clonotype was counted a few times. At one of its ends the junction is not consistent with the germline gene, which may arise from a read error. This rearrangement joins TRBV25-1 to TRBJ1-3; D unclear. CDR3 length equals 15 residues. In germline, CDR1 is MGHDK, CDR2 SYGVNS. In nucleotides, the CDR3 is TGTGCCAGCAGTGTTGACGGGCGTGATGGAGACACCATATATTTT. This codes for CASSVDGRDGDTIYF.

This clonotype was counted ten times or more. The V and J genes are TRBV3-1 and TRBJ2-7; D possibly corresponds to TRBD2 (6 bases). The V and J ends lost 0 bases and 0 bases respectively, with 15 bases between them. Germline V gene data show CDR1 as LGHDT and CDR2 as YNNKEL (reference sequence). This CDR3 contains 17 residues. The CDR3 spells CASSQDLAGSLSYEQYF. DNA of the CDR3: TGTGCCAGCAGCCAAGATCTGGCGGGATCCCTCTCCTACGAGCAGTACTTC.

This clonotype has more than one count but fewer than ten. V gene TRBV20-1 combines with J gene TRBJ1-1, with a possible D match to TRBD1 (6 bases). The V end lost 0 bases, the J end lost 5 bases, and 10 bases lay between the germline ends. The germline V gene encodes CDR1 DFQATT and CDR2 SNEGSKA (reference sequence). The CDR3 contains 13 residues. The CDR3 reads CSARERGSTEAFF. The CDR3, as DNA: TGCAGTGCTAGAGAGAGGGGGAGTACTGAAGCTTTCTTT.

The chain is built from TRBV21-1 and TRBJ1-1. TRBV21-1 constitutes a pseudogene. The CDR3 loop spans 12 amino acids. CDR3 residues: CASSDANTEAFF. The CDR3 nucleotides read TGTGCCAGCAGCGACGCCAACACTGAAGCTTTCTTT.

This clonotype was counted only a few times. V and J are TRBV12-3 or TRBV12-4 and TRBJ2-7; no clear D gene. The CDR3 extends over 14 amino acids. With 5 bases removed from V and 6 bases from J, the gap between germline ends came to 17 bases. The CDR3 DNA reads TGTGCCAGCAGTCCCTCTGCCGGGTTCCGCGAGCAGTACTTC. Its protein is CASSPSAGFREQYF.

The chain joins TRBV25-1 to TRBJ2-7, with D uncertain. In germline, CDR1 is MGHDK, CDR2 SYGVNS. CDR3 size: 14 residues. V was pared by 3 bases and J by 0 bases, with 9 bases between. CDR3 sequence: CASSEYSSSYEQYF. CDR3 DNA: TGTGCCAGCAGTGAGTACTCTAGCTCCTACGAGCAGTACTTC.

The CDR3 spells CASSSTQTGREAFF. The DNA of the CDR3 is TGCGCCAGCAGCTCGACCCAGACAGGTCGGGAAGCTTTCTTT. The chain carries TRBV5-1 and TRBJ1-1; D might be TRBD1 (6 bases). CDR3 length: 14 residues. The V end was cut by 3 bases, the J end by 8 bases, with 17 bases between. Per germline, CDR1 SGHRS and CDR2 YFSETQ.